This is a list of T cell receptor beta chains from one sample in a study of T cell repertoires in cytomegalovirus infection. TCRdb itself ran the reads through MiXCR, one entry per CDR3 protein. The sample has about 230,000 distinct CDR3 sequences, roughly 20% seen once. Input material: CD8+ T cells from PBMCs. These receptors all stem from a human donor in good health (CMV status not recorded). Some clones in this sample may be carry-over from other donors' samples. Both conserved end residues are part of each CDR3. Fields, in order: J gene, V gene, clone size, D gene, CDR3 protein, CDR3 DNA. The D gene is left open where the match is weak. Size tells how often a clone was seen (once, few, many) or the class of an expanded clone, and some rows leave it out.

TRBJ1-2 | TRBV14 | many | TRBD1 | CASSPGQGAGGYGYTF | TGTGCCAGCAGCCCGGGACAGGGGGCAGGTGGCTATGGCTACACCTTC
TRBJ2-2 | TRBV19 | few | TRBD2 | CASGTPGLAGPHTGELFF | TGTGCCAGTGGTACCCCGGGACTAGCGGGGCCTCACACCGGGGAGCTGTTTTTT
TRBJ1-3 | TRBV12-3/TRBV12-4 | few | . | CASRTGGHGNTIYF | TGTGCCAGCAGGACTGGGGGGCATGGAAACACCATATATTTT
TRBJ2-1 | TRBV5-4 | . | . | CASSRGSPHEQFF | TGTGCCAGCAGCCGCGGGTCGCCCCATGAGCAGTTCTTC
TRBJ2-1 | TRBV24-1 | few | TRBD2 | CATSDLRGEYNEQFF | TGTGCCACCAGTGATTTGCGGGGGGAGTACAATGAGCAGTTCTTC
TRBJ1-1 | TRBV5-6 | few | TRBD1 | CASSQDREANTEAFF | TGTGCCAGCAGCCAGGACAGGGAAGCGAACACTGAAGCTTTCTTT
TRBJ1-1 | TRBV7-9 | . | TRBD1 | CASSLSPGQGDTEAFF | TGTGCCAGCAGCCTGTCCCCCGGACAGGGCGACACTGAAGCTTTCTTT
TRBJ1-1 | TRBV5-6 | . | . | CASSLVHGTEAFF | TGTGCCAGCAGCTTGGTGCATGGCACTGAAGCTTTCTTT
TRBJ2-1 | TRBV20-1 | few | . | CSAPGHTSYNEQFF | TGCAGTGCCCCGGGACATACCTCCTACAATGAGCAGTTCTTC
TRBJ1-2 | TRBV27 | many | TRBD1 | CASTSGTDNYGYTF | TGTGCCAGCACCTCCGGGACAGATAACTATGGCTACACCTTC
TRBJ2-3 | TRBV2 | . | TRBD2 | CASSEEGSGEISDTQYF | TGTGCCAGCAGTGAAGAGGGTAGCGGGGAGATATCAGATACGCAGTATTTT
TRBJ1-2 | TRBV7-2 | . | . | CASSLLLRAEVGYTF | TGTGCCAGCAGCTTACTATTAAGGGCCGAGGTCGGCTACACCTTC
TRBJ2-5 | TRBV7-8 | many | . | CASSLPLGTGDGETQYF | TGTGCCAGCAGCCTACCCTTGGGGACCGGGGACGGAGAGACCCAGTACTTC
TRBJ2-7 | TRBV12-3/TRBV12-4 | few | TRBD1 | CASRSGTGSYEQYF | TGTGCCAGCAGGTCCGGGACAGGATCCTACGAGCAGTACTTC
TRBJ2-1 | TRBV28 | few | . | CASKESPTIDEQFF | TGTGCCAGCAAAGAGAGTCCGACGATCGATGAGCAGTTCTTC
TRBJ2-1 | TRBV20-1 | few | TRBD2 | CSARDWGLAGAEQFF | TGCAGTGCTAGAGATTGGGGACTAGCGGGGGCCGAGCAGTTCTTC
TRBJ1-2 | TRBV6-8 | . | . | CASSSFGLDGYTF | TGTGCCAGCAGTTCTTTCGGATTGGATGGCTACACCTTC
TRBJ2-3 | TRBV10-3 | . | TRBD2 | CAISVQAGGTDTQYF | TGTGCCATCAGTGTACAAGCGGGGGGCACAGATACGCAGTATTTT
TRBJ1-5 | TRBV28 | . | . | CASGGIGNQPQHF | TGTGCCAGCGGGGGGATTGGCAATCAGCCCCAGCATTTT
TRBJ1-2 | TRBV12-3/TRBV12-4 | many | . | CASSLSEDYGYTF | TGTGCCAGCAGTTTATCGGAGGACTATGGCTACACCTTC
TRBJ2-2 | TRBV19 | many | TRBD2 | CATSVTGGLTGELFF | TGTGCCACCTCAGTGACGGGGGGTCTCACCGGGGAGCTGTTTTTT
TRBJ2-3 | TRBV2 | . | . | CASSEALTRDSTDTQYF | TGTGCCAGCAGTGAAGCGCTTACCAGGGACAGCACAGATACGCAGTATTTT
TRBJ2-5 | TRBV7-2 | many | . | CASSLAYWDSDLQETQYF | TGTGCCAGCAGCTTAGCGTACTGGGACTCGGACCTCCAAGAGACCCAGTACTTC
TRBJ2-1 | TRBV3-1 | many | . | CASTGSTNEQFF | TGTGCCAGCACCGGAAGTACTAATGAGCAGTTCTTC
TRBJ2-7 | TRBV4-1 | . | TRBD1 | CASSENWGPGQYYEQYF | TGCGCCAGCAGCGAGAACTGGGGACCGGGACAGTACTACGAGCAGTACTTC
TRBJ2-5 | TRBV4-1 | few | TRBD2 | CASSLRLSGGQETQYF | TGCGCCAGCAGCCTACGACTTAGCGGGGGTCAAGAGACCCAGTACTTC
TRBJ2-7 | TRBV29-1 | . | . | CSVELVDRSSSYEQYF | TGCAGCGTTGAATTGGTAGACAGGTCGAGCTCCTACGAGCAGTACTTC
TRBJ1-5 | TRBV19 | . | . | CASSKAGPQHF | TGTGCCAGTAGTAAGGCAGGGCCCCAGCATTTT
TRBJ1-2 | TRBV11-2 | . | . | CASSFNLWGADGYTF | TGTGCCAGCAGCTTTAATTTGTGGGGGGCAGATGGCTACACCTTC
TRBJ2-7 | TRBV12-5 | . | . | CASDFRGASSYEQYF | TGTGCTAGTGATTTCAGGGGTGCAAGCTCCTACGAGCAGTACTTC
TRBJ2-2 | TRBV5-1 | . | TRBD1 | CASSLGSWTGLAGELFF | TGCGCCAGCAGCTTGGGATCGTGGACAGGGTTGGCCGGGGAGCTGTTTTTT
TRBJ2-7 | TRBV7-6 | few | . | CASSLEGPTYEQYF | TGTGCCAGCAGCTTAGAAGGGCCAACCTACGAGCAGTACTTC
TRBJ1-2 | TRBV28 | few | TRBD1 | CASRKTLGDRVGYTF | TGTGCCAGCAGGAAAACGCTCGGGGACAGGGTTGGCTACACCTTC
TRBJ1-1 | TRBV2 | few | . | CASSGGGGTEAFF | TGTGCCAGCAGTGGGGGGGGGGGCACTGAAGCTTTCTTT
TRBJ2-1 | TRBV28 | once | TRBD2 | CASSWRGANEQFF | TGTGCCAGCAGTTGGCGGGGGGCGAATGAGCAGTTCTTC
TRBJ2-1 | TRBV4-1 | . | TRBD2 | CASSQGLAAFNEQFF | TGCGCCAGCAGCCAAGGCCTAGCGGCATTTAATGAGCAGTTCTTC
TRBJ1-1 | TRBV7-2 | many | . | CASSLEGMNTEAFF | TGTGCCAGCAGCTTAGAGGGAATGAACACTGAAGCTTTCTTT
TRBJ2-7 | TRBV7-2 | few | . | CASSLGGALGYEQYF | TGTGCCAGCAGCTTAGGGGGGGCACTAGGTTACGAGCAGTACTTC
TRBJ2-7 | TRBV20-1 | few | . | CSAREVTRFFAYEQYF | TGCAGTGCTAGAGAAGTTACGAGGTTCTTTGCTTACGAGCAGTACTTC
TRBJ2-3 | TRBV7-2 | many | . | CASSTGVADTDTQYF | TGTGCCAGCAGCACCGGGGTAGCGGACACAGATACGCAGTATTTT